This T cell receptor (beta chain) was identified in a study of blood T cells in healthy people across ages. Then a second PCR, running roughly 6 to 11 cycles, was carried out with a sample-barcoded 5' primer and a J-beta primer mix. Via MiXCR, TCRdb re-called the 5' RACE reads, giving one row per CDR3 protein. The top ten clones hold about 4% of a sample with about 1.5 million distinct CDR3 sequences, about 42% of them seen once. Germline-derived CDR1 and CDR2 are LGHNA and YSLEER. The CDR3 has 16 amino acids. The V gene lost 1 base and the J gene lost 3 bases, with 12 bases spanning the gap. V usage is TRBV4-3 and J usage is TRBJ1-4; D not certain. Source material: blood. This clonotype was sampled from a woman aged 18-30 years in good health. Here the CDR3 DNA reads TGCGCCAGCAGCCAAGTTAGTGGAACCTCTAATGAAAAACTGTTTTTT. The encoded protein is CASSQVSGTSNEKLFF.